These 28 T cell receptor beta chains were sequenced from one sample in a study of shared clonotypes between healthy human individuals (dated by TCRdb to 2018 to 2020). The library was generated by the immunoSEQ multiplex PCR assay. Drawn from immuneACCESS, this table holds only the in-frame rearrangements with V and J called that TCRdb kept. Clones are partly lost; checked studies trace under half to an unresolved V gene and leave the rest unexplained. The sample table shows about 2 million clones, and 90% to 95% are seen once. The top ten constitute under 0.15% of the sample. Sample: naive CD4+ T cells sorted from blood. The cell subset or site label, as the study defines it: CD45RA+ positively selected. The receptors were gathered from a young man in good health.

This clone was counted once. The same CDR3 can be traced to other DNA sequences in this sample. The chain uses TRBV5-1 and TRBJ2-3; tentatively, D is TRBD2 (5 bases). Trimming took off 0 bases at V and 5 bases at J, with 7 bases between the two ends. The CDR3 covers 13 residues. Germline loops: CDR1 SGHRS, CDR2 YFSETQ. The CDR3 region has the DNA TGCGCCAGCAGCTTGGCCGGGGTAGATACGCAGTATTTT. Translating it yields CASSLAGVDTQYF. The full variable domain, its missing parts supplied by reference TRBV5-1 and TRBJ2-3, is KAGVTQTPRYLIKTRGQQVTLSCSPISGHRSVSWYQQTPGQGLQFLFEYFSETQRNKGNFPGRFSGRQFSNSRSEMNVSTLELGDSALYLCASSLAGVDTQYFGPGTRLTVL.

The rearrangement uses TRBV5-6 and TRBJ1-4; D might be TRBD1 (6 bases). The CDR3 contains 14 residues. Germline V gene lookup returns CDR1 SGHDT and CDR2 YYEEEE. V was pared by 4 bases and J by 8 bases, with 15 bases between. The CDR3: CASSLTGMEEKLFF. DNA of the CDR3: TGTGCCAGCAGCCTTACAGGGATGGAGGAAAAACTGTTTTTT. The variable domain in full, completed from reference TRBV5-6 and TRBJ1-4, reads DAGVTQSPTHLIKTRGQQVTLRCSPKSGHDTVSWYQQALGQGPQFIFQYYEEEERQRGNFPDRFSGHQFPNYSSELNVNALLLGDSALYLCASSLTGMEEKLFFGSGTQLSVL.

With respect to this clone: Being one base from a much bigger clone, this may be a read error. Other DNA variants within this sample encode the same CDR3. The rearrangement links TRBV5-1 to TRBJ2-3; D might be TRBD1 (6 bases). Germline V lookup: CDR1 SGHRS, CDR2 YFSETQ. The CDR3 sequence is 14 residues long. Trimming removed 4 bases from V and 0 bases from J, with 9 bases in between. CDR3 amino acids: CASSLGQSTDTQYF. CDR3 DNA: TGCGCCAGCAGCCTAGGACAGAGCACAGATACGCAGTATTTT.

CDR3 nucleotides: TGTGCCAGCAGCAAATCCCTACAGGGGGTGTACTCATCTTGGGGCTACACCTTC. The encoded protein is CASSKSLQGVYSSWGYTF. The chain links TRBV21-1 to TRBJ1-2; no DNA check was done on the table's D call, TRBD1. TRBV21-1 is reported as a pseudogene. CDR3 size: 18 residues.

The chain couples TRBV30 to TRBJ2-1; 7 bases fit TRBD2. The V gene's germline CDR1 is GTSNPN and CDR2 SVGIG (reference sequence). Trimming cost V 3 bases and J 7 bases; bases outside gene matches: 12. This CDR3 has 15 residues. CDR3 sequence reads: CAWSVRLGRENEQFF. The CDR3 region has the DNA TGTGCCTGGAGCGTCCGACTGGGGCGGGAGAATGAGCAGTTCTTC.

The chain has TRBV19 and TRBJ2-1; TRBD1 matches 7 bases. Unmatched junction bases numbered 8, after V lost 5 bases and J lost 4 bases. Germline V lookup: CDR1 LNHDA, CDR2 SQIVND (reference sequence). The CDR3 totals 15 residues. The CDR3 loop reads CASSPTGLWYNEQFF. The CDR3 DNA follows: TGTGCCAGTAGTCCGACAGGGTTGTGGTACAATGAGCAGTTCTTC.

This clone was counted a single time. J is TRBJ1-3 and V is TRBV28; 7 bases align to TRBD1. V lost 10 bases to trimming and J lost 2 bases; unmatched junction nucleotides: 8. This CDR3 contains 14 residues. Germline CDR1 reads MDHEN; CDR2 reads SYDVKM. CDR3 coding DNA: TGTGCCACCCGGACAGGACTCCCTGGAAACACCATATATTTT. Encoded protein: CATRTGLPGNTIYF.

V gene TRBV10-2 combines with J gene TRBJ2-7; TRBD2 matches at 10 bases. CDR1 is WSHSY and CDR2 is SAAADI in the germline V gene. Losses at the gene ends were 3 bases for V and 2 bases for J; bases not matched to a gene: 1. This CDR3 is 14 amino acids long. CDR3 residues: CASSETSGTYEQYF. CDR3 coding DNA: TGCGCCAGCAGTGAAACTAGCGGGACCTACGAGCAGTACTTC.

The chain recombines TRBV7-9 with TRBJ2-1, with 12 bases identical to TRBD2. V lost 5 bases, J lost 1 base, and 6 bases stayed unmatched. This CDR3 spans 17 amino acids. In germline, CDR1 is SEHNR, CDR2 FQNEAQ (reference sequence). CDR3 residues: CASSRTSGGISYNEQFF. The CDR3 DNA sequence: TGTGCCAGCAGCCGTACTAGCGGGGGGATATCCTACAATGAGCAGTTCTTC.

The chain is built from TRBV28 and TRBJ1-1; TRBD1 might be the D (6 bases). This CDR3 spans 14 amino acids. The germline gives CDR1 MDHEN, CDR2 SYDVKM. V was shortened by 1 base and J by 6 bases, with 12 bases between the two germline ends. For the CDR3, the DNA is TGTGCCAGCAGTTTATTACCGGGACACCCTGAAGCTTTCTTT. It translates to CASSLLPGHPEAFF.

The rearrangement uses TRBV5-4 and TRBJ2-5; 14 nucleotides agree with TRBD2. Germline values: CDR1 SGHNT, CDR2 YYREEE (reference sequence). The CDR3 spans 16 residues. V trimming: 3 bases; J trimming: 5 bases; junction bases outside the gene matches: 6. Here the CDR3 reads CASSSSGLAGAETQYF. The CDR3 DNA is TGTGCCAGCAGCTCCTCGGGACTAGCGGGAGCTGAGACCCAGTACTTC.

Remarks on this clone: In the same sample, other DNA sequences code for this CDR3. The chain combines TRBV2 with TRBJ2-3; no firm D call. Trimming shortened V by 4 bases and J by 0 bases, and 5 bases separated the two germline ends. CDR1 SNHLY and CDR2 FYNNEI come from the germline V gene. This CDR3 has 13 amino acids. CDR3 sequence: CASSVSSTDTQYF. CDR3 sequence (DNA): TGTGCCAGCAGTGTTTCTAGCACAGATACGCAGTATTTT. The entire variable domain, with the rest obtained from reference TRBV2 and TRBJ2-3, is as follows: EPEVTQTPSHQVTQMGQEVILRCVPISNHLYFYWYRQILGQKVEFLVSFYNNEISEKSEIFDDQFSVERPDGSNFTLKIRSTKLEDSAMYFCASSVSSTDTQYFGPGTRLTVL.

A single count supports this clone. The J gene is TRBJ2-7, the V gene TRBV6-1, with unresolved D. This CDR3 has 13 residues. The germline V and J ends were trimmed by 9 bases and 6 bases, with 18 bases remaining between them. CDR1 is MNHNS, CDR2 SASEGT, per germline. The CDR3 region is CASSGPRSGEQYF. In DNA, the CDR3 is TGTGCCAGTTCCGGGCCAAGGTCGGGCGAGCAGTACTTC.

The chain couples TRBV5-1 to TRBJ1-2; the D gene is possibly TRBD1 (6 bases). V was pared by 7 bases and J by 0 bases, with 13 bases between. The CDR3 is made up of 14 amino acids. The germline gives CDR1 SGHRS, CDR2 YFSETQ. The CDR3 DNA reads TGCGCCAGCGCCCAGGACAGTACTAACTATGGCTACACCTTC. Protein: CASAQDSTNYGYTF.

CDR3 DNA: TGTGCCAGCAGTGTGGGGCAGATCTCCTACGAGCAGTACTTC. Translation gives CASSVGQISYEQYF. The V gene is TRBV6-1, the J gene TRBJ2-7; TRBD1 is a possible D gene (5 bases). The CDR3 runs to 14 residues. Between the trimmed V and J ends, which lost 4 bases and 0 bases, there was a span of 10 bases. Germline-derived CDR1 and CDR2 are MNHNS and SASEGT.

This clone has a single count. This chain uses TRBV6-1 with TRBJ2-7, with D perhaps TRBD1 or TRBD2 (5 bases each). CDR3 length: 14 residues. Germline V gene sequence: CDR1 MNHNS, CDR2 SASEGT. Trimming shortened V by 7 bases and J by 1 base, and 14 bases separated the two germline ends. The CDR3 is CASNPGPPSYEQYF. DNA for the CDR3: TGTGCCAGCAACCCGGGACCGCCGTCCTACGAGCAGTACTTC.

V gene TRBV5-1 combines with J gene TRBJ2-5; no clear D gene. V lost 3 bases and J 2 bases, leaving 11 bases between the germline ends. Germline V gene lookup returns CDR1 SGHRS and CDR2 YFSETQ. The CDR3 runs to 14 residues. The DNA for the CDR3 is TGCGCCAGCAGCTCCGCACACGGACAAGAGACCCAGTACTTC. Translated, it gives CASSSAHGQETQYF.

The chain joins TRBV5-1 to TRBJ2-7; 9 bases align to TRBD1. V dropped 0 bases and J dropped 6; count of bases not matched to a gene: 10. The CDR3 consists of 16 residues. Per the germline V gene, CDR1 is SGHRS and CDR2 is YFSETQ. The CDR3 coding sequence is TGCGCCAGCAGCTTGGGAGGGAGCGGGACAGGGACCGAGCAGTACTTC. This translates into CASSLGGSGTGTEQYF.

The CDR3, as DNA: TGTGCCAGCAGCGCCTCGGGACAATACGAGCAGTACTTC. This sequence encodes CASSASGQYEQYF. V and J are TRBV7-6 and TRBJ2-7; tentative D call: TRBD1 (6 bases). The V end was cut by 5 bases, the J end by 4 bases, with 12 bases between. The germline V gene encodes CDR1 SGHVS and CDR2 FNYEAQ. The CDR3 sequence is 13 residues long.

The chain uses TRBV30 and TRBJ1-4, with D unresolved. The germline V gene has CDR1 GTSNPN and CDR2 SVGIG (reference sequence). V lost 3 bases and J lost 8, with 13 bases in between. The CDR3 is 13 amino acids. The CDR3 DNA follows: TGTGCCTGGAGCGGGAAACGAAAGGAAAAACTGTTTTTT. Amino acid sequence: CAWSGKRKEKLFF.

The count of this clone is one. This chain joins TRBV5-4 and TRBJ2-1; TRBD1 matches at 8 bases. The CDR3 is 16 residues long. Unmatched junction bases numbered 6, after V lost 4 bases and J lost 0 bases. Looked up from germline, CDR1 is SGHNT and CDR2 is YYREEE (reference sequence). CDR3 nucleotide sequence: TGTGCCAGCAGCGGAGAAACAGGGGGCTCCTACAATGAGCAGTTCTTC. Translation: CASSGETGGSYNEQFF.

The chain recombines TRBV2 with TRBJ1-4; 8 positions match TRBD1. This CDR3 is built from 14 residues. J lost 3 bases, V lost 6 bases, and 3 bases had no gene match. From germline, CDR1 is SNHLY and CDR2 FYNNEI. The CDR3 bases are TGTGCCAGCAGCCAGGGGGCAGCTAATGAAAAACTGTTTTTT. This gives the protein CASSQGAANEKLFF.

The rearrangement joins TRBV29-1 to TRBJ2-7; no reliable D call. Germline loops: CDR1 SQVTM, CDR2 ANQGSEA. The length of the CDR3 is 12 residues. The V and J ends lost 7 bases and 4 bases respectively, with 14 bases between them. CDR3 sequence (DNA): TGCAGCGCCCGAGAAAATTCGTACGAGCAGTACTTC. Its translation is CSARENSYEQYF.

CDR3 sequence: CASSPGTGPNYGYTF. The CDR3 bases are TGTGCCAGCAGCCCAGGGACAGGACCCAACTATGGCTACACCTTC. The chain combines TRBV5-4 with TRBJ1-2, with 8 positions matching TRBD1. Germline loops: CDR1 SGHNT, CDR2 YYREEE (reference sequence). This CDR3 region has 15 residues. V lost 4 bases, J lost 2 bases, and 7 bases stayed unmatched.

The chain uses TRBV5-1 and TRBJ1-2; TRBD1 might be the D (5 bases). CDR1 and CDR2 from the germline V gene are SGHRS and YFSETQ. This CDR3 is built from 16 residues. Trimming took 0 bases from V and 0 from J, leaving 12 bases between them. The CDR3 here is CASSLAGTQANYGYTF. CDR3 sequence (DNA): TGCGCCAGCAGCTTGGCCGGGACGCAAGCTAACTATGGCTACACCTTC. The full variable domain, completed using reference TRBV5-1 and TRBJ1-2, is KAGVTQTPRYLIKTRGQQVTLSCSPISGHRSVSWYQQTPGQGLQFLFEYFSETQRNKGNFPGRFSGRQFSNSRSEMNVSTLELGDSALYLCASSLAGTQANYGYTFGSGTRLTVV.

In this sample, this clone turned up once. The chain joins TRBV9 to TRBJ2-1, with 9 bases that match TRBD2. Germline assignment: CDR1 SGDLS and CDR2 YYNGEE. Trimming at V came to 5 bases and at J to 10 bases, leaving 10 bases not matched to a gene. The CDR3 consists of 14 residues. The CDR3 DNA reads as TGTGCCAGCAGTGGCATAGCGGGAGAACGGGAGCAGTTCTTC. Translated, it gives CASSGIAGEREQFF.

Points on this clone: Other DNA sequences in this sample translate to the same CDR3. This chain links TRBV18 with TRBJ1-5; D possibly corresponds to TRBD1 (5 bases). V was clipped by 2 bases and J by 1 base, with 6 bases between them. This CDR3 region has 14 residues. Looked up from germline, CDR1 is KGHSH and CDR2 is LQKENI. The CDR3 bases are TGTGCCAGCTCACCAGGGGCGAGCAATCAGCCCCAGCATTTT. Amino acids: CASSPGASNQPQHF.

The chain uses TRBV15 and TRBJ1-4, with 9 bases fitting TRBD1. The junction had 11 bases not matched to a gene; V was cut back by 3 bases and J by 6 bases. Germline V gene sequence: CDR1 LNHNV, CDR2 YYDKDF (reference sequence). CDR3 length: 17 amino acids. CDR3 amino acids: CATSRPDRGSSDEKLFF. For the CDR3, the DNA is TGTGCCACCAGCAGGCCTGACAGGGGGTCGTCGGATGAAAAACTGTTTTTT.